This T cell receptor beta chain was sequenced during a study of cytomegalovirus exposure and HLA in healthy donors. A remark on this clone: No antigen is known for it.

The germline CDR1 and CDR2 sequences are MGHRA and YSYEKL. V trimming: 8 bases; J trimming: 7 bases; junction bases outside the gene matches: 26. This CDR3 has 19 residues. The PCR used 60 Vbeta and 13 Jbeta primers. This table comes from immunoSEQ multiplex PCR, and its TCRdb copy is limited to in-frame clones, with some not included. The profile shows more than 75,000 clones, 70% to 90% of them singletons. General study findings and limits: A prior analysis recorded that most TCR beta V segments were productive about 87% or about 30% of the time. Analysis was performed later, and it showed HLA-associated TCR beta chains to be more clonally expanded than equally common others. Sequences of the TCR beta chain were said to predict the HLA-A and HLA-B alleles of most subjects accurately.

J is TRBJ2-1 and V is TRBV4-1; 7 bases agree with TRBD2. The sequence was obtained from a man aged 18-30 years in good health and CMV-seronegative. Sequencing input: PBMCs. CDR3 sequence reads: CASPTSRVLSGLKKNEQFF. CDR3 in DNA: TGCGCCAGCCCGACCTCCCGGGTCTTATCGGGACTAAAAAAAAATGAGCAGTTCTTC.